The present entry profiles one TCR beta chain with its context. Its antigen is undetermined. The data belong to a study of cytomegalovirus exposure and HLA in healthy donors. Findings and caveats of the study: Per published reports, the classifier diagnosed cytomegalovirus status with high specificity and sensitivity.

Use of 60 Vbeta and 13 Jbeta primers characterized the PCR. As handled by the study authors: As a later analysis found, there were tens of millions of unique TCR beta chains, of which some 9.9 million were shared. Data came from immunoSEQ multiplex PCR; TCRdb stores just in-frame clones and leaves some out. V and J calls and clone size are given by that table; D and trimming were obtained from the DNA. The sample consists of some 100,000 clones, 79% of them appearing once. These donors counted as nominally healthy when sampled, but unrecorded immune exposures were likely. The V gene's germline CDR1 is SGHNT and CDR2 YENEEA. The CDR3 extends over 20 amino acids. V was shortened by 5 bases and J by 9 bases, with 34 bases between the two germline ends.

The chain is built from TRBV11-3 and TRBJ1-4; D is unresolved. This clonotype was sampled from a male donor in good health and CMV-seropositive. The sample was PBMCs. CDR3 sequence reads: CASSDGSGALHSYGTKKLFF. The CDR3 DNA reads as TGTGCCAGCAGCGACGGATCGGGAGCTCTTCATTCGTATGGTACGAAAAAACTGTTTTTT.